What follows describes a single T cell receptor beta chain. The data were taken from a study of CD8 T cells in Susac syndrome. Sequencing of TCR beta was performed on blood CD8+ T cells and on blood CD4+ T cells. The diagnostic criteria for definite or probable disease, as recently defined, were met by the patients with Susac syndrome. RNA in amounts of about 0.45 to 1 ug was reverse transcribed with random hexamers. immunoSEQ multiplex PCR amplified TCR beta CDR3 across 54 Vbeta, 13 Jbeta. TCRdb reprocessed the immunoSEQ multiplex PCR reads via MiXCR and lists one record per CDR3 protein. Of about 140,000 distinct CDR3 sequences listed, more than 85% are singletons. Germline V gene lookup returns CDR1 GTSNPN and CDR2 SVGIG (reference sequence). V was trimmed by 0 bases and J by 8 bases, leaving 10 bases between them. The CDR3 runs 12 residues.

The specimen sequenced was CD4+ T cells from PBMCs. The source is a human donor with Susac syndrome. The chain uses TRBV30 and TRBJ1-2; D not resolved. The CDR3 nucleotides read TGTGCCTGGAGTGTATTTGTGAACGGCTACACCTTC. Encoded protein: CAWSVFVNGYTF. Based on the CDR3 plus reference TRBV30 and TRBJ1-2, the full variable domain is SQTIHQWPATLVQPVGSPLSLECTVEGTSNPNLYWYRQAAGRGLQLLFYSVGIGQISSEVPQNLSASRPQDRQFILSSKKLLLSDSGFYLCAWSVFVNGYTFGSGTRLTVV.